This is a list of T cell receptor beta chains from one sample in a study of blood T cell repertoires in COVID-19. The protocol was immunoSEQ multiplex PCR, while the TCRdb copy is restricted to in-frame clones and leaves out a portion. The sample holds 200,000 to 250,000 clones, 80% to 85% seen once. Specimen: peripheral blood. The receptors were gathered from a young man with active or convalescent COVID-19. CDR3s include the opening cysteine and the closing phenylalanine or tryptophan. D genes are given only for firm matches. Only part of the rows carry a size: once, few, many, or a class if the clone is expanded.

CDR3 DNA: TGTGCCAGCCGAAGCCGGGACTCCCCTTATGAAAAACTGTTTTTT; CDR3 protein: CASRSRDSPYEKLFF; V gene: TRBV2; clone size: NA; J gene: TRBJ1-4; D gene: NA
CDR3 DNA: TGTGCCAGCAGTTTATCTCGAGCCCCCGGACTGATCACTGAAGCTTTCTTT; CDR3 protein: CASSLSRAPGLITEAFF; V gene: TRBV27; clone size: NA; J gene: TRBJ1-1; D gene: NA
CDR3 DNA: TGTGCCAGCAGCCTGACTGCCATGAACACTGAAGCTTTCTTT; CDR3 protein: CASSLTAMNTEAFF; V gene: TRBV6-1; clone size: NA; J gene: TRBJ1-1; D gene: NA
CDR3 DNA: TGTGCCAGCAGCAAACGCGGGAGGGCCCAGAATGAGCAGTTCTTC; CDR3 protein: CASSKRGRAQNEQFF; V gene: TRBV7-9; clone size: NA; J gene: TRBJ2-1; D gene: TRBD2
CDR3 DNA: TGTGCCAGCAGTCTGGGGGGGTTCAGGCTGTTTTTT; CDR3 protein: CASSLGGFRLFF; V gene: TRBV28; clone size: once; J gene: TRBJ2-2; D gene: TRBD2
CDR3 DNA: TGCGCCAGCAGTTCTACCGCCGGGGCCAACGTCCTGACTTTC; CDR3 protein: CASSSTAGANVLTF; V gene: TRBV23-1; clone size: NA; J gene: TRBJ2-6; D gene: NA
CDR3 DNA: TGCAGCGTTGACGTTGGGCAGGGAGCGGGTACCGGGGAGCTGTTTTTT; CDR3 protein: CSVDVGQGAGTGELFF; V gene: TRBV29-1; clone size: NA; J gene: TRBJ2-2; D gene: NA
CDR3 DNA: TGCGCCAGCAGCTGGACAGGACGGAACACTGAAGCTTTCTTT; CDR3 protein: CASSWTGRNTEAFF; V gene: TRBV5-1; clone size: NA; J gene: TRBJ1-1; D gene: TRBD1
CDR3 DNA: TGTGCCAGCAGTTACCTACAGGGGACCTATGGCTACACCTTC; CDR3 protein: CASSYLQGTYGYTF; V gene: TRBV6-5; clone size: NA; J gene: TRBJ1-2; D gene: TRBD1
CDR3 DNA: TGTGCCAGCAGCTCCAGACTAACGGAGTCCTACAATGAGCAGTTCTTC; CDR3 protein: CASSSRLTESYNEQFF; V gene: TRBV7-3; clone size: NA; J gene: TRBJ2-1; D gene: NA
CDR3 DNA: TGTGCCAGCAGCTTAGGGGGGACGGGGGGCCATCAGCCCCAGCATTTT; CDR3 protein: CASSLGGTGGHQPQHF; V gene: TRBV7-2; clone size: NA; J gene: TRBJ1-5; D gene: NA
CDR3 DNA: TGTGCCAGCGGGACAGGGGGCCGTGGCTACACCTTC; CDR3 protein: CASGTGGRGYTF; V gene: TRBV6-6; clone size: NA; J gene: TRBJ1-2; D gene: TRBD1
CDR3 DNA: TGTGCCAGCAGTCTGGTTAGGGGTCGGCAGCCCCAGCATTTT; CDR3 protein: CASSLVRGRQPQHF; V gene: TRBV28; clone size: NA; J gene: TRBJ1-5; D gene: NA
CDR3 DNA: TGTGCCAGCAGAAGGGGGAGCACAGATACGCAGTATTTT; CDR3 protein: CASRRGSTDTQYF; V gene: TRBV25-1; clone size: once; J gene: TRBJ2-3; D gene: NA
CDR3 DNA: TGCAGTGCTAGTAGTCTGGGGCGCGATCAGCCCCAGCATTTT; CDR3 protein: CSASSLGRDQPQHF; V gene: TRBV20-1; clone size: NA; J gene: TRBJ1-5; D gene: NA
CDR3 DNA: TGTGCCAGTAGTAATGGGGGAAGCGGGAGCACAGATACGCAGTATTTT; CDR3 protein: CASSNGGSGSTDTQYF; V gene: TRBV19; clone size: few; J gene: TRBJ2-3; D gene: NA
CDR3 DNA: TGTGCTAGTGGTTTTTCCACTAGCGGAGTGGACAATGAGCAGTTCTTC; CDR3 protein: CASGFSTSGVDNEQFF; V gene: TRBV12-5; clone size: NA; J gene: TRBJ2-1; D gene: TRBD2
CDR3 DNA: TGTGCCAGCACGCCGGGAAACGCCTACGAGCAGTACTTC; CDR3 protein: CASTPGNAYEQYF; V gene: TRBV14; clone size: NA; J gene: TRBJ2-7; D gene: NA
CDR3 DNA: TGTGCCAGCAGTTTACTCCCTTCTAGCGGGCTTACAGATACGCAGTATTTT; CDR3 protein: CASSLLPSSGLTDTQYF; V gene: TRBV27; clone size: NA; J gene: TRBJ2-3; D gene: TRBD2
CDR3 DNA: TGTGCCAGCAGTTTGACAGGGGTGGACTCACCCCTCCACTTT; CDR3 protein: CASSLTGVDSPLHF; V gene: TRBV2; clone size: NA; J gene: TRBJ1-6; D gene: TRBD1
CDR3 DNA: TGTGCCAGCGGGCCGGGGGGGGTCGATGAAAAACTGTTTTTT; CDR3 protein: CASGPGGVDEKLFF; V gene: TRBV6-5; clone size: NA; J gene: TRBJ1-4; D gene: NA
CDR3 DNA: TGTGCCAGCAGCCAAGATCTTGTCACGCAGTATTTT; CDR3 protein: CASSQDLVTQYF; V gene: TRBV4-2; clone size: NA; J gene: TRBJ2-3; D gene: NA
CDR3 DNA: TGTGCCAGCAGTCCTACTCATCTCACAGATACGCAGTATTTT; CDR3 protein: CASSPTHLTDTQYF; V gene: TRBV3-1/TRBV3-2; clone size: once; J gene: TRBJ2-3; D gene: NA
CDR3 DNA: TGTGCCAGCAGTTTAGATCGGGGGTTCTACGAGCAGTACTTC; CDR3 protein: CASSLDRGFYEQYF; V gene: TRBV28; clone size: few; J gene: TRBJ2-7; D gene: NA
CDR3 DNA: TGCGCCAGCAGCTTGGCCGGGAGGGGAACTGAAGCTTTCTTT; CDR3 protein: CASSLAGRGTEAFF; V gene: TRBV5-1; clone size: NA; J gene: TRBJ1-1; D gene: NA
CDR3 DNA: TGTGCCAGTAGCCCCGGACAGGTAGGGGGTAACTATGGCTACACCTTC; CDR3 protein: CASSPGQVGGNYGYTF; V gene: TRBV19; clone size: NA; J gene: TRBJ1-2; D gene: TRBD1
CDR3 DNA: TGTGCCAGTAGTATAGGATTAGCGGGGTTTACGAATGAGCAGTTCTTC; CDR3 protein: CASSIGLAGFTNEQFF; V gene: TRBV19; clone size: once; J gene: TRBJ2-1; D gene: TRBD2
CDR3 DNA: TGTGCCAGCAGTGAAGGCCGGGAGACCCAGTACTTC; CDR3 protein: CASSEGRETQYF; V gene: TRBV2; clone size: once; J gene: TRBJ2-5; D gene: NA
CDR3 DNA: TGCAGTGCTAGTCCCCATAAGGACAGGGCGAATTATGGCTACACCTTC; CDR3 protein: CSASPHKDRANYGYTF; V gene: TRBV20-1; clone size: few; J gene: TRBJ1-2; D gene: TRBD1
CDR3 DNA: TGTGCCAGCAGCCAGTTAACCGGGACAGTAGAGTACGAGCAGTACTTC; CDR3 protein: CASSQLTGTVEYEQYF; V gene: TRBV14; clone size: NA; J gene: TRBJ2-7; D gene: TRBD1
CDR3 DNA: TGCAGCGTTGGGACCGGGGGTAAAAACATTCAGTACTTC; CDR3 protein: CSVGTGGKNIQYF; V gene: TRBV29-1; clone size: few; J gene: TRBJ2-4; D gene: NA
CDR3 DNA: TGTGCCAGCAGACGGTGGTTAGCCGAGTACACAGATACGCAGTATTTT; CDR3 protein: CASRRWLAEYTDTQYF; V gene: TRBV2; clone size: NA; J gene: TRBJ2-3; D gene: NA
CDR3 DNA: TGTGCCAGCAGTGGGCCGGCGGATAATTCACCCCTCCACTTT; CDR3 protein: CASSGPADNSPLHF; V gene: TRBV2; clone size: NA; J gene: TRBJ1-6; D gene: NA
CDR3 DNA: TGTGCCAGCAGTTTAGGGACAGGGGGCAATCAGCCCCAGCATTTT; CDR3 protein: CASSLGTGGNQPQHF; V gene: TRBV28; clone size: NA; J gene: TRBJ1-5; D gene: TRBD1
CDR3 DNA: TGCGCCAGCAGCTTGGGACAGGGGGCTCAAAATGAGCAGTTCTTC; CDR3 protein: CASSLGQGAQNEQFF; V gene: TRBV5-1; clone size: NA; J gene: TRBJ2-1; D gene: TRBD1
CDR3 DNA: TGTGCCAGCAGTTTCCTCGGACTAGCGGGAGTCCAACCCTACGAGCAGTACTTC; CDR3 protein: CASSFLGLAGVQPYEQYF; V gene: TRBV27; clone size: NA; J gene: TRBJ2-7; D gene: TRBD2